This section outlines one TCR beta chain sequence together with its context. V was pared by 4 bases and J by 4 bases, with 20 bases between. CDR1 and CDR2 (germline): LGHDT, YNNKEL (reference sequence). CDR3 length equals 17 residues. MiXCR, run by TCRdb on the RT-PCR reads, gives a single entry per CDR3 protein. The sample lists almost 700,000 distinct CDR3 sequences, 12% to 15% occurring once. This TCR came from a female donor in good health, serving as a healthy control. The chain has TRBV3-1 and TRBJ2-1, with D perhaps matching TRBD1 (6 bases). The sequencing sample was made of memory CD4+ T cells from blood. The CDR3 sequence is CASSPSGWTEKYNEQFF. In nucleotides, the CDR3 is TGTGCCAGCAGCCCCTCGGGGTGGACAGAGAAATACAATGAGCAGTTCTTC.